This is a list of T cell receptor beta chains from one sample in a study of blood T cell repertoires in COVID-19. Libraries were prepared by immunoSEQ multiplex PCR; TCRdb keeps only in-frame clonotypes and omits some of them. This sample has tens of thousands of clones, with around 84% found just once. The sequencing input was peripheral blood. These receptors all come from an older woman in a cohort sampled during active COVID-19. Both conserved end residues are part of each CDR3. Fields, in order: V gene, J gene, D gene, clone size, CDR3 DNA, CDR3 protein. A D gene is named only where the DNA matches it firmly. A row's size may be missing; if present it is once, few, many or a size class.

TRBV5-1	TRBJ2-3	.	.	TGCGCCAGCAGCTTACCCAGGGCTGGCACAGATACGCAGTATTTT	CASSLPRAGTDTQYF
TRBV4-3	TRBJ1-5	.	medium-sized	TGCGCCAGCAGCCAAGATACCGGGAGCAATCAGCCCCAGCATTTT	CASSQDTGSNQPQHF
TRBV7-9	TRBJ2-1	TRBD2	.	TGTGCCAGCAGCTTAGAGGTAGCGGGAGTTTCCTACAATGAGCAGTTCTTC	CASSLEVAGVSYNEQFF
TRBV19	TRBJ2-5	.	.	TGTGCCAGTAGTACGGACACGTGGGAGACCCAGTACTTC	CASSTDTWETQYF
TRBV18	TRBJ1-1	.	.	TGTGCCACCATCGACAGAACGAACACTGAAGCTTTCTTT	CATIDRTNTEAFF
TRBV6-5	TRBJ2-7	.	.	TGTGCCAGCAGTTACACACGGCAGGGCTACGAGCAGTACTTC	CASSYTRQGYEQYF
TRBV7-2	TRBJ2-7	.	.	TGTGCCAGCAGCTTTGGGCAGGGAAGCTCCTACGAGCAGTACTTC	CASSFGQGSSYEQYF
TRBV9	TRBJ2-5	.	.	TGTGCCAGCAGCGTTTCGGGAGTCAGGGAGACCCAGTACTTC	CASSVSGVRETQYF
TRBV19	TRBJ1-1	TRBD1	.	TGTGCCAGTAGTATCGGGACAGCCACTGAAGTTTTCTTT	CASSIGTATEVFF
TRBV18	TRBJ2-1	TRBD2	.	TGTGCCAGCTCACCACCTGGCGGGAGGGCCTTAAATGAGCAGTTCTTC	CASSPPGGRALNEQFF
TRBV25-1	TRBJ1-4	.	.	TGTGCCAGCAGCCCAAACCCTACAGGGAAGGAAAAACTGTTTTTT	CASSPNPTGKEKLFF
TRBV5-5	TRBJ2-3	.	.	TGTGCCAGCAGGGAGACTAGAAGCACAGATACGCAGTATTTT	CASRETRSTDTQYF
TRBV7-2	TRBJ1-6	.	.	TGTGCCAGCAGCGGGACAAGCGGCGGACCCCTCCACTTT	CASSGTSGGPLHF
TRBV7-2	TRBJ2-1	TRBD2	.	TGTGCCAGCAGCTTACTAGCGGGTGTAATAGGGGATGAGCAGTTCTTC	CASSLLAGVIGDEQFF
TRBV28	TRBJ1-1	TRBD1	.	TGTGCCAGCCAATTTTATCGGGACAGGGGTGAAGCTTTCTTT	CASQFYRDRGEAFF
TRBV2	TRBJ2-1	.	.	TGTGCCAGCGGTCGTGGCTATGAGCAGTTCTTC	CASGRGYEQFF
TRBV6-2/TRBV6-3	TRBJ2-7	TRBD2	.	TGTGCCAGCAGTTCTCTCCGCCTAGCGGCGACCTACGAGCAGTACTTC	CASSSLRLAATYEQYF
TRBV13	TRBJ1-2	.	.	TGTGCCAGCAGCTCGCTCAGGGCGGGAGAGACCAACTATGGCTACACCTTC	CASSSLRAGETNYGYTF
TRBV3-1/TRBV3-2	TRBJ2-5	TRBD2	few	TGTGCCAGCAGCCCGGGACTAGCGGGAGTAGGGGCCCAGTACTTC	CASSPGLAGVGAQYF
TRBV5-1	TRBJ2-3	.	.	TGCGCCAGCAGCCCCGGGATCAGCACGCAGTATTTT	CASSPGISTQYF
TRBV10-1	TRBJ1-3	TRBD1	.	TGCGCCAGCAAGGACAGGCGCTCTGGAAACACCATATATTTT	CASKDRRSGNTIYF
TRBV15	TRBJ1-1	TRBD1	.	TGTGCCACCAGCAGAGGACAGGGGATTACTGAAGCTTTCTTT	CATSRGQGITEAFF
TRBV27	TRBJ2-3	.	.	TGTGCCAGCAGCCGCTCCGCGGGTAGGACAGATACGCAGTATTTT	CASSRSAGRTDTQYF
TRBV28	TRBJ2-5	TRBD2	.	TGTGCCAGCAGTCTCCGAGTAGCGGGAGGTTTTGAGACCCAGTACTTC	CASSLRVAGGFETQYF
TRBV19	TRBJ2-3	.	.	TGTGCCAGTAGTCCGAGGAGGGGCACAGATACGCAGTATTTT	CASSPRRGTDTQYF
TRBV5-5	TRBJ2-5	.	.	TGTGCCAGCAGCTTGGATGTGGGGGGACAAGAGACCCAGTACTTC	CASSLDVGGQETQYF
TRBV11-1	TRBJ1-1	.	.	TGTGCCAGCAGCTTTGGAGAGAACACTGAAGCTTTCTTT	CASSFGENTEAFF
TRBV9	TRBJ2-5	.	.	TGTGCCAGCAGCGTTTGGAGGGACCAAGAGACCCAGTACTTC	CASSVWRDQETQYF
TRBV7-2	TRBJ1-1	.	.	TGTGCCAGCAGCTTTACGTTGGGGAGAACGCTGAACACTGAAGCTTTCTTT	CASSFTLGRTLNTEAFF
TRBV3-1/TRBV3-2	TRBJ1-4	.	.	TGTGCCAGCAGCCAGGGCGCTGGGACACACCTCGAAAAACTGTTTTTT	CASSQGAGTHLEKLFF
TRBV30	TRBJ1-2	.	.	TGTGCCTGGAGTGTACACGGACAACAGTCCCGCACCTTC	CAWSVHGQQSRTF
TRBV24-1	TRBJ2-7	.	few	TGTGCCACCAGTGACCCCAAACAGGTCTACGAGCAGTACTTC	CATSDPKQVYEQYF
TRBV19	TRBJ2-2	.	.	TGTGCCAGTAGATCGACCGGGGAGCTGTTTTTT	CASRSTGELFF
TRBV2	TRBJ2-4	TRBD1	.	TGTGCCAGCCTTGACAGGGACGGAGCCAAAAACATTCAGTACTTC	CASLDRDGAKNIQYF
TRBV7-2	TRBJ1-4	TRBD1	.	TGTGCCAGCAGCTTAGCTACAGGGGCTAATGAAAAACTGTTTTTT	CASSLATGANEKLFF
TRBV6-5	TRBJ1-1	.	.	TGTGCCAGCAGTTACGAGGGTCGGACTGAAGCTTTCTTT	CASSYEGRTEAFF
TRBV11-2	TRBJ2-7	.	few	TGTGCCAGCAGCTTAGTGGGTAGTCTGCGGGAGCAGTACTTC	CASSLVGSLREQYF
TRBV11-3	TRBJ2-7	.	.	TGTGCCAGCAGCTTAATGGGCGGGATCGGCGACGAGCAGTACTTC	CASSLMGGIGDEQYF
TRBV10-1	TRBJ2-2	.	.	TGCGCCAGCAGTGAGTCGCTAGCCGGGGAGCTGTTTTTT	CASSESLAGELFF
TRBV7-9	TRBJ2-1	TRBD2	.	TGTGCCAGCAGCTCTACTAGCGGGAGCTACAATGAGCAGTTCTTC	CASSSTSGSYNEQFF
TRBV30	TRBJ1-1	.	.	TGTGCCTGGAGTGTACTGGGTCAGGTGAACACTGAAGCTTTCTTT	CAWSVLGQVNTEAFF
TRBV28	TRBJ1-1	TRBD1	.	TGTGCCAGCAGGACAGGGGGCCGGTGGATCACTGAAGCTTTCTTT	CASRTGGRWITEAFF
TRBV6-6	TRBJ2-3	TRBD2	.	TGTGCCAGCAGTCCCCTGGCCAGCGGGGCTAGCACAGATACGCAGTATTTT	CASSPLASGASTDTQYF
TRBV5-1	TRBJ1-6	.	.	TGCGCCAGCAGCTTGGTTTCGAGGACAAGCCATAATTCACCCCTCCACTTT	CASSLVSRTSHNSPLHF
TRBV3-1/TRBV3-2	TRBJ1-3	.	.	TGTGCCAGCAGCCGCCGGAGGGGATGGGCTGGAAACACCATATATTTT	CASSRRRGWAGNTIYF
TRBV19	TRBJ2-1	TRBD2	once	TGTGCCAGTAGCCGTGGACTAAGCGGGAGGGCTACGTCCTACAATGAGCAGTTCTTC	CASSRGLSGRATSYNEQFF
TRBV5-1	TRBJ2-7	TRBD1	.	TGCGCCAGCAGCTTCGGACAGGGAAGCTCCTACGAGCAGTACTTC	CASSFGQGSSYEQYF
TRBV19	TRBJ2-1	TRBD2	once	TGTGCCAGTAGCATAGCGGGAGGGCCCTACAATGAGCAGTTCTTC	CASSIAGGPYNEQFF
TRBV30	TRBJ1-6	TRBD1	.	TGTGCCTGGAGCTCGGACAGGGGATATAATTCACCCCTCCACTTT	CAWSSDRGYNSPLHF
TRBV6-5	TRBJ2-5	.	.	TGTGCCAGCAGTTTGACAGGAGCCCAAGAGACCCAGTACTTC	CASSLTGAQETQYF
TRBV5-4	TRBJ2-5	TRBD2	.	TGTGCCAGCAGCCCTCGGGGGGTCGTCAGAGAGACCCAGTACTTC	CASSPRGVVRETQYF
TRBV7-2	TRBJ2-1	.	.	TGTGCCAGCAGTCCAGGTCGTAGGACTACCCCGTTCTTC	CASSPGRRTTPFF
TRBV10-3	TRBJ1-1	.	once	TGTGCCACCCGGGAACAATTCTTGAACACTGAAGCTTTCTTT	CATREQFLNTEAFF
TRBV19	TRBJ2-1	TRBD1	.	TGTGCCAGTAGTATTCGCCGGACAGGGGGCAATGAGCAGTTCTTC	CASSIRRTGGNEQFF
TRBV28	TRBJ2-2	.	.	TGTGCCAGCAGTTCCCCCTCCACCGGGGAGCTGTTTTTT	CASSSPSTGELFF
TRBV19	TRBJ1-4	TRBD1	.	TGTGCCAGTAGTATGGGACAGGTTTTTAATGAAAAACTGTTTTTT	CASSMGQVFNEKLFF
TRBV2	TRBJ1-4	.	.	TGTGCCAGCAGGGCTCAGGGGAACGCTTATGAAAAACTGTTTTTT	CASRAQGNAYEKLFF
TRBV7-2	TRBJ2-2	.	.	TGTGCCAGCAGCATTAGCGGGAACACCGGGGAGCTGTTTTTT	CASSISGNTGELFF
TRBV5-1	TRBJ2-7	TRBD1	.	TGCGCCAGCAGCTGGAGAGGGGGCGTCAACGAGCAGTACTTC	CASSWRGGVNEQYF
TRBV6-2/TRBV6-3	TRBJ2-7	.	.	TGTGCCAGCAGTCTTCAGGGGACACTCTCGGGCGAGCAGTACTTC	CASSLQGTLSGEQYF